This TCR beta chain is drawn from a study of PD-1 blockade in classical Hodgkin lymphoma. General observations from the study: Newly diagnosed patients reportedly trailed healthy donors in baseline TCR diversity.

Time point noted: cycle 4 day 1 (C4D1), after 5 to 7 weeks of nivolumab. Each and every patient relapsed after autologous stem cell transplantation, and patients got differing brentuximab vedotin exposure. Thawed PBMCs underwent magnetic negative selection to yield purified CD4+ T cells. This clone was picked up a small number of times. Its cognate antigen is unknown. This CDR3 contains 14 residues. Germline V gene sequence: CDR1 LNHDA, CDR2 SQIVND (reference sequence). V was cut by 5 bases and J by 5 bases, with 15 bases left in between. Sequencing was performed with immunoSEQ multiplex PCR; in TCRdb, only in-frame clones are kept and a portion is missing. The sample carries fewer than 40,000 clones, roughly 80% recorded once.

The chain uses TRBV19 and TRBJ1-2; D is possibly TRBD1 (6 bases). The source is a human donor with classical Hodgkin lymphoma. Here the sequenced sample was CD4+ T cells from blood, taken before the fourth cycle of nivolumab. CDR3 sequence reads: CASSLGDIPYGYTF. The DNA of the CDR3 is TGTGCCAGTAGTTTGGGGGACATACCGTATGGCTACACCTTC.